Listed below are T cell receptor beta chains from one sample, sequenced in a study of early T cells in non-severe SARS-CoV-2 infection. MiXCR, run by TCRdb on the 5' RACE reads, gives a single entry per CDR3 protein. The table has tens of thousands of distinct CDR3 sequences, 12% seen once. The material sequenced was whole blood. The source is an adult who was a healthcare worker with PCR-confirmed SARS-CoV-2 infection or an uninfected control (not recorded which). Both conserved end residues are part of each CDR3. The D gene is left open where the match is weak. Where a row states a size, it is once, few, many or the class of an expanded clone; other rows omit it.

D: -; V: TRBV20-1; size: many; J: TRBJ1-1; length: 14; DNA: TGCAGTGCCATCCTAAGCAGGCGGAACACTGAAGCTTTCTTT; CDR3: CSAILSRRNTEAFF
D: -; V: TRBV12-3/TRBV12-4; size: many; J: TRBJ1-2; length: 13; DNA: TGTGCCAGCACCCCGGACCGTACTATAGGCTACACCTTC; CDR3: CASTPDRTIGYTF
D: -; V: TRBV27; size: -; J: TRBJ2-5; length: 11; DNA: TGTGCCAGCAGGGGACGGGGAGGCCAGTACTTC; CDR3: CASRGRGGQYF
D: TRBD2; V: TRBV12-3/TRBV12-4; size: few; J: TRBJ2-7; length: 15; DNA: TGTGCCAGCAGTTCCCTCACTAGCGGGAGCCACGAGCAGTACTTC; CDR3: CASSSLTSGSHEQYF
D: -; V: TRBV6-2/TRBV6-3; size: many; J: TRBJ2-2; length: 17; DNA: TGTGCCAGCACCCTCCGCTCTTCCGGGCGGAACACCGGGGAGCTGTTTTTT; CDR3: CASTLRSSGRNTGELFF
D: -; V: TRBV3-1; size: many; J: TRBJ2-1; length: 13; DNA: TGTGCCAGCAGCCAACAGAGACACCTGGAACAGTTCTTC; CDR3: CASSQQRHLEQFF
D: -; V: TRBV11-2; size: -; J: TRBJ2-5; length: 12; DNA: TGTGCCAGCAGCATAAACCAAGAGACCCAGTACTTC; CDR3: CASSINQETQYF
D: -; V: TRBV20-1; size: few; J: TRBJ2-7; length: 12; DNA: TGCAGTGTGATCCCCCTGGCCTACGAGCAGTACTTC; CDR3: CSVIPLAYEQYF
D: TRBD2; V: TRBV28; size: -; J: TRBJ2-7; length: 15; DNA: TGTGCCAGCCAGAGCCCGACTAGCGGAGTGTACGAGCAGTACTTC; CDR3: CASQSPTSGVYEQYF
D: TRBD1; V: TRBV30; size: many; J: TRBJ1-2; length: 12; DNA: TGTGCCCGAGGGGGCTATATCTATGGCTACACCTTC; CDR3: CARGGYIYGYTF
D: -; V: TRBV15; size: -; J: TRBJ2-5; length: 18; DNA: TGTGCCACCAGCAGAGATTCCCTCGCCCTTCCGTTCCAAGAGACCCAGTACTTC; CDR3: CATSRDSLALPFQETQYF
D: -; V: TRBV5-1; size: -; J: TRBJ2-7; length: 14; DNA: TGCGCCAGCAGTCAAGGGGACCTAAAATGGGAGCAGTACTTC; CDR3: CASSQGDLKWEQYF
D: TRBD1; V: TRBV19; size: -; J: TRBJ1-2; length: 15; DNA: TGTGCCAGTAGTATCCAGGCAGGGGGCCGCTATGGCTACACCTTC; CDR3: CASSIQAGGRYGYTF
D: -; V: TRBV21-1; size: many; J: TRBJ1-1; length: 17; DNA: TGTGCCAGCAGCAAGGTGACCGACAGGCGGCGGATCACTGAAGCTTTCTTT; CDR3: CASSKVTDRRRITEAFF
D: TRBD2; V: TRBV28; size: many; J: TRBJ2-7; length: 15; DNA: TGCGCCAGCAGTTTACTAGCGGGATATGGGGACGAGCAGTACTTC; CDR3: CASSLLAGYGDEQYF
D: -; V: TRBV9; size: many; J: TRBJ2-5; length: 14; DNA: TGTGCCAGCAGCGTAGACGGGGTCGAAGAGACCCAGTACTTC; CDR3: CASSVDGVEETQYF
D: -; V: TRBV7-9; size: many; J: TRBJ1-1; length: 13; DNA: TGTGCCAGCAGCTTAGGTCGCGGACCTGAAGCTTTCTTT; CDR3: CASSLGRGPEAFF
D: TRBD2; V: TRBV5-1; size: many; J: TRBJ2-7; length: 15; DNA: TGCGCCAGCAGCTTCACTAGCGGGAGGGCCGGCGAGCAGTACTTC; CDR3: CASSFTSGRAGEQYF
D: TRBD2; V: TRBV29-1; size: many; J: TRBJ2-3; length: 15; DNA: TGCAGCGTTGTGTTGGCGGGAGGAAGCACAGATACGCAGTATTTT; CDR3: CSVVLAGGSTDTQYF
D: -; V: TRBV25-1; size: many; J: TRBJ2-3; length: 11; DNA: TGTGCCAGCAGCCGCACAGATACGCAGTATTTT; CDR3: CASSRTDTQYF
D: -; V: TRBV29-1; size: -; J: TRBJ2-4; length: 12; DNA: TGCAGCTCTTGGGACTCAGAAAACATTCAGTACTTC; CDR3: CSSWDSENIQYF
D: -; V: TRBV14; size: many; J: TRBJ2-7; length: 13; DNA: TGTGCCAGCAGCCCCGGGACATCCTACGAGCAGTACTTC; CDR3: CASSPGTSYEQYF
D: -; V: TRBV7-2; size: few; J: TRBJ2-3; length: 14; DNA: TGTGCCAGCACCCTTATGGCGAGCACAGATACGCAGTATTTT; CDR3: CASTLMASTDTQYF
D: -; V: TRBV21-1; size: few; J: TRBJ2-3; length: 12; DNA: TGTGCCGCTAAGGAAGGCACAGATACGCAGTATTTT; CDR3: CAAKEGTDTQYF
D: TRBD2; V: TRBV2; size: few; J: TRBJ2-1; length: 12; DNA: TGTGCCAGCATACTAGCGGGAGATGAGCAGTTCTTC; CDR3: CASILAGDEQFF
D: TRBD2; V: TRBV20-1; size: many; J: TRBJ2-5; length: 14; DNA: TGCAGTGCGATAGCGGGAGGGCCTATGAAGACCCAGTACTTC; CDR3: CSAIAGGPMKTQYF
D: TRBD1; V: TRBV9; size: -; J: TRBJ2-7; length: 15; DNA: TGTGCCAGCAGTGTATCACCGGGACAGAGCTACGAGCAGTACTTC; CDR3: CASSVSPGQSYEQYF
D: -; V: TRBV11-3; size: -; J: TRBJ2-5; length: 13; DNA: TGTGCCGGCTTGTACAGGGAAGGGGAGACCCAGTACTTC; CDR3: CAGLYREGETQYF
D: -; V: TRBV28; size: many; J: TRBJ2-1; length: 15; DNA: TGTGCCAGCAGTTTCCGGGGGTTCGGGTACAATGAGCAGTTCTTC; CDR3: CASSFRGFGYNEQFF
D: -; V: TRBV20-1; size: many; J: TRBJ1-1; length: 15; DNA: TGCAGTGCTCCAATGGGGGTAAGGGGAAGCACTGAAGCTTTCTTT; CDR3: CSAPMGVRGSTEAFF
D: TRBD1; V: TRBV27; size: many; J: TRBJ2-7; length: 15; DNA: TGTGCCAGCAGTGCAATCCGGACAGGGTCCTACGAGCAGTACTTC; CDR3: CASSAIRTGSYEQYF
D: -; V: TRBV5-8; size: many; J: TRBJ1-5; length: 15; DNA: TGTGCCAGCAGCTCGTGGCCAGGGGTGAATCAGCCCCAGCATTTT; CDR3: CASSSWPGVNQPQHF
D: -; V: TRBV29-1; size: -; J: TRBJ2-3; length: 12; DNA: TGCAGCGTCGAACCGGGAGCAGATACGCAGTATTTT; CDR3: CSVEPGADTQYF
D: TRBD2; V: TRBV28; size: -; J: TRBJ2-3; length: 14; DNA: TGTGCCAGCAGTTCGGCTAGCGGAGTCCGTACGCAGTATTTT; CDR3: CASSSASGVRTQYF
D: TRBD2; V: TRBV13; size: few; J: TRBJ2-1; length: 15; DNA: TGTGCCAGCAGCCTAGCGGGAGGCCCTTACAATGAGCAGTTCTTC; CDR3: CASSLAGGPYNEQFF
D: -; V: TRBV30; size: many; J: TRBJ2-7; length: 12; DNA: TGTGCCTGGAGTGCAGGGAAGTTCGAGCAGTACTTC; CDR3: CAWSAGKFEQYF
D: -; V: TRBV29-1; size: -; J: TRBJ2-1; length: 13; DNA: TGCAGCGTTCCCACAGCATCCTACAATGAGCAGTTCTTC; CDR3: CSVPTASYNEQFF
D: -; V: TRBV7-8; size: many; J: TRBJ1-2; length: 12; DNA: TGTGCCAGCAGCCCCCTGATATATGGCTACACCTTC; CDR3: CASSPLIYGYTF
D: -; V: TRBV20-1; size: few; J: TRBJ1-1; length: 14; DNA: TGCAGTGCTAGAGATTCGAACCGGGTGGGTGAAGCTTTCTTT; CDR3: CSARDSNRVGEAFF
D: -; V: TRBV29-1; size: medium-sized; J: TRBJ1-2; length: 13; DNA: TGCAGCGTTGAGGCAGGAACTAACTATGGCTACACCTTC; CDR3: CSVEAGTNYGYTF
D: -; V: TRBV30; size: many; J: TRBJ1-1; length: 14; DNA: TGTGCCTGGAGTACCTCCCCGTCTGTCACTGAAGTTTTCTTT; CDR3: CAWSTSPSVTEVFF
D: -; V: TRBV28; size: -; J: TRBJ2-7; length: 14; DNA: TGTGCCAGCAGTTTATGGAGTGGATCCTACGAGCAGTACTTC; CDR3: CASSLWSGSYEQYF
D: -; V: TRBV29-1; size: many; J: TRBJ2-7; length: 13; DNA: TGCAGCGTTGAAGACGGGGGCGAGGACGAGCAGTACTTC; CDR3: CSVEDGGEDEQYF
D: TRBD2; V: TRBV6-2/TRBV6-3; size: few; J: TRBJ2-1; length: 17; DNA: TGTGCCAGCAGTTATTCCGGGACTAGCGGGATCTACAATGAGCAGTTCTTC; CDR3: CASSYSGTSGIYNEQFF
D: TRBD2; V: TRBV7-3; size: -; J: TRBJ2-3; length: 17; DNA: TGTGCCAGCAGCTTAGCACCCCCCCGGGAGGGGGCAGATACGCAGTATTTT; CDR3: CASSLAPPREGADTQYF
D: TRBD1; V: TRBV20-1; size: many; J: TRBJ1-5; length: 15; DNA: TGCAGTGCCTCGCCCGGGACAGGGAATCATCAGCCCCAGCATTTT; CDR3: CSASPGTGNHQPQHF
D: -; V: TRBV28; size: -; J: TRBJ1-1; length: 12; DNA: TGTGCCAGCAGTTTACAGCCCAGGGAAGCTTTCTTT; CDR3: CASSLQPREAFF
D: TRBD2; V: TRBV28; size: many; J: TRBJ2-5; length: 14; DNA: TGTGCCAGCAGTTTTATGGCGGGGGGGGAGACCCAGTACTTC; CDR3: CASSFMAGGETQYF